This T cell receptor beta chain emerged from a study of cytomegalovirus exposure and HLA in healthy donors. As concerns this clone: Its antigen is unidentified.

Primers for the PCR totalled 60 Vbeta and 13 Jbeta. Libraries were prepared by immunoSEQ multiplex PCR; TCRdb keeps only in-frame clonotypes and omits some of them. The sample contains about 130,000 clones, around 63% of which appear only once. Study results and limitations: A later analysis linked a missense DCLRE1C variant to TCR beta V- and J-gene trimming.

The sample comprised PBMCs. The origin of this receptor is a human donor in good health.

The CDR3 loop reads CASGASNTGELFF. The CDR3 DNA is TGTGCCAGCGGAGCCTCTAACACCGGGGAGCTGTTTTTT. The chain uses TRBV7-3 and TRBJ2-2; D unresolved. V was trimmed by 8 bases and J by 2 bases, leaving 9 bases between them. Germline CDR1 SGHTA, CDR2 FQGTGA. The CDR3 totals 13 residues.